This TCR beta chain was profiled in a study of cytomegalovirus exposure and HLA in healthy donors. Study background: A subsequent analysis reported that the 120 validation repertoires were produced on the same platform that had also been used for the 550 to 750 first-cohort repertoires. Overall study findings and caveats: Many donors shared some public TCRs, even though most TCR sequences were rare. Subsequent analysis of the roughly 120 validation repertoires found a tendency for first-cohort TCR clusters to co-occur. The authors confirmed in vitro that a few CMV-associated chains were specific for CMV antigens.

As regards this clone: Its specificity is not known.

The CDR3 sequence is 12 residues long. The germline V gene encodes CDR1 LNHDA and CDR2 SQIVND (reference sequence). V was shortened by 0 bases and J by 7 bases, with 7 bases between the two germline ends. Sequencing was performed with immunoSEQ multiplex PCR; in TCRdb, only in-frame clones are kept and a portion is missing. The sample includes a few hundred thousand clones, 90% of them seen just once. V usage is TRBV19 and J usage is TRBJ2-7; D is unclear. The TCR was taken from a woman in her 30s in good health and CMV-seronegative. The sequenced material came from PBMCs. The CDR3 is CASSIDLGEQYF. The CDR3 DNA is TGTGCCAGTAGTATAGATTTGGGAGAGCAGTACTTC.